These T cell receptor beta chains were read from a single sample in a study of blood T cell repertoires in COVID-19. Sequenced by immunoSEQ multiplex PCR; TCRdb stores in-frame clones only, minus some. The data hold fewer than 300,000 clones, with 88% observed a single time. Sequenced: peripheral blood. The receptor source for this set is a man in his 60s who had recovered from COVID-19. CDR3s include the opening cysteine and the closing phenylalanine or tryptophan. D genes are given only for firm matches. Some rows mark clone size as missing; the rest say once, few, many or name a class of expanded clone.

J gene: TRBJ1-2; clone size: once; V gene: TRBV6-5; D gene: TRBD1; CDR3 DNA: TGTGCCAGCACAGTAAGGGGGCTGGGCTATGGCTACACCTTC; CDR3 protein: CASTVRGLGYGYTF
J gene: TRBJ2-4; clone size: once; V gene: TRBV29-1; D gene: NA; CDR3 DNA: TGCAGCGTTGCTGGAGAAAGGAACATTCAGTACTTC; CDR3 protein: CSVAGERNIQYF
J gene: TRBJ1-3; clone size: NA; V gene: TRBV7-9; D gene: NA; CDR3 DNA: TGTGCCAGCAGCGTAGTCCGGGAGAGACTCTGGGGAAACACCATATATTTT; CDR3 protein: CASSVVRERLWGNTIYF
J gene: TRBJ1-2; clone size: NA; V gene: TRBV6-5; D gene: NA; CDR3 DNA: TGTGCCAGCAGCATACTACCCCCCCGAGGCGGCTACACCTTC; CDR3 protein: CASSILPPRGGYTF
J gene: TRBJ2-7; clone size: NA; V gene: TRBV6-5; D gene: NA; CDR3 DNA: TGTGCCAGCAGAACGGGAGCCACTAGCTCCTACGAGCAGTACTTC; CDR3 protein: CASRTGATSSYEQYF
J gene: TRBJ2-3; clone size: NA; V gene: TRBV5-1; D gene: TRBD1; CDR3 DNA: TGCGCCAGCAGCTTCCCGCGAACAGTACAGGGGGTTAGCACAGATACGCAGTATTTT; CDR3 protein: CASSFPRTVQGVSTDTQYF
J gene: TRBJ1-3; clone size: NA; V gene: TRBV11-2; D gene: TRBD1; CDR3 DNA: TGTGCCAGCAGCCCCCGACAGGGTCCCTCTGGAAACACCATATATTTT; CDR3 protein: CASSPRQGPSGNTIYF
J gene: TRBJ1-3; clone size: NA; V gene: TRBV7-9; D gene: NA; CDR3 DNA: TGTGCAGCGGGCGGTAGCTCTGGAAACACCATATATTTT; CDR3 protein: CAAGGSSGNTIYF
J gene: TRBJ2-3; clone size: NA; V gene: TRBV19; D gene: TRBD2; CDR3 DNA: TGTGCCAGTAGGCGACCGGGACTAGCGGGAGAAGATACGCAGTATTTT; CDR3 protein: CASRRPGLAGEDTQYF
J gene: TRBJ2-7; clone size: NA; V gene: TRBV27; D gene: TRBD2; CDR3 DNA: TGTGCCAGCAGTATCCGGGAGGGATACGAGCAGTACTTC; CDR3 protein: CASSIREGYEQYF
J gene: TRBJ2-3; clone size: NA; V gene: TRBV10-3; D gene: TRBD2; CDR3 DNA: TGTGCCATCGGCGAACCGGGACTAGCGGGGGGGGGCACAGATACGCAGTATTTT; CDR3 protein: CAIGEPGLAGGGTDTQYF
J gene: TRBJ1-3; clone size: once; V gene: TRBV19; D gene: TRBD1; CDR3 DNA: TGTGCCAGTAGTATTGCAGGGGGCGCTTCTGGAAACACCATATATTTT; CDR3 protein: CASSIAGGASGNTIYF
J gene: TRBJ2-1; clone size: once; V gene: TRBV4-1; D gene: NA; CDR3 DNA: TGCGCCAGCAGCCAAGGAGGGTCCCGTGGCTCCTACAATGAGCAGTTCTTC; CDR3 protein: CASSQGGSRGSYNEQFF
J gene: TRBJ2-7; clone size: once; V gene: TRBV5-4; D gene: NA; CDR3 DNA: TGTGCCAGCAGCTTCCAACAGGGACCCTACGAGCAGTACTTC; CDR3 protein: CASSFQQGPYEQYF
J gene: TRBJ1-4; clone size: NA; V gene: TRBV5-1; D gene: NA; CDR3 DNA: TGCGCCAGCAGCTTGAGCCAGGGATATGAAAAACTGTTTTTT; CDR3 protein: CASSLSQGYEKLFF
J gene: TRBJ1-4; clone size: NA; V gene: TRBV3-1/TRBV3-2; D gene: NA; CDR3 DNA: TGTGCCAGCAGCCTCCGGGGGGACATTAATGAAAAACTGTTTTTT; CDR3 protein: CASSLRGDINEKLFF
J gene: TRBJ1-5; clone size: NA; V gene: TRBV7-8; D gene: TRBD1; CDR3 DNA: TGTGCCAGCAGCAGTAAAGGGACAGGGGGCGGTCAGCCCCAGCATTTT; CDR3 protein: CASSSKGTGGGQPQHF
J gene: TRBJ2-2; clone size: NA; V gene: TRBV7-3; D gene: TRBD2; CDR3 DNA: TGTGCCAGCTCGCCAGCGGGAGGTACCGGGGAGCTGTTTTTT; CDR3 protein: CASSPAGGTGELFF
J gene: TRBJ2-5; clone size: NA; V gene: TRBV3-1/TRBV3-2; D gene: TRBD2; CDR3 DNA: TGTGCCAGCAGCCAAGATCGGGGGGGAAGAGAGACCCAGTACTTC; CDR3 protein: CASSQDRGGRETQYF
J gene: TRBJ1-6; clone size: NA; V gene: TRBV21-1; D gene: NA; CDR3 DNA: TGTGCCAGCACCCTTTCTCCCCCCACAGCAGGGTATAATTCACCCCTCCACTTT; CDR3 protein: CASTLSPPTAGYNSPLHF
J gene: TRBJ2-1; clone size: NA; V gene: TRBV5-1; D gene: NA; CDR3 DNA: TGCGCCAGCAGCTTTGAGCTAGCAGGCGAGCAGTTCTTC; CDR3 protein: CASSFELAGEQFF
J gene: TRBJ2-5; clone size: NA; V gene: TRBV4-2; D gene: TRBD1; CDR3 DNA: TGTGCCAGCAGCCAGAGACAGGGGGCATGGGAGACCCAGTACTTC; CDR3 protein: CASSQRQGAWETQYF
J gene: TRBJ2-7; clone size: NA; V gene: TRBV5-6; D gene: TRBD2; CDR3 DNA: TGTGCCAGCAGCGGGACTAGCTACGAGCAGTACTTC; CDR3 protein: CASSGTSYEQYF
J gene: TRBJ2-1; clone size: NA; V gene: TRBV5-1; D gene: TRBD1; CDR3 DNA: TGCGCCAGCAGCTTGGAAGGGACAGGGTCAAATGAGCAGTTCTTC; CDR3 protein: CASSLEGTGSNEQFF
J gene: TRBJ2-7; clone size: NA; V gene: TRBV19; D gene: NA; CDR3 DNA: TGTGCCAGTCGCAAAGGCGGGGGCAGCTCCTACGAGCAGTACTTC; CDR3 protein: CASRKGGGSSYEQYF
J gene: TRBJ2-1; clone size: NA; V gene: TRBV30; D gene: TRBD2; CDR3 DNA: TGTGCCCACAACGGGTTCGGCAGCGGGGGGGCCTTTGAGCAGTTCTTC; CDR3 protein: CAHNGFGSGGAFEQFF
J gene: TRBJ1-4; clone size: NA; V gene: TRBV4-2; D gene: TRBD1; CDR3 DNA: TGTGCCAGCAGCCAGGGACAGGGGAACATATATGAAAAACTGTTTTTT; CDR3 protein: CASSQGQGNIYEKLFF
J gene: TRBJ2-2; clone size: NA; V gene: TRBV19; D gene: TRBD1; CDR3 DNA: TGTGCCAGCAGACAGGGACCGAACACCGGGGAGCTGTTTTTT; CDR3 protein: CASRQGPNTGELFF
J gene: TRBJ1-1; clone size: once; V gene: TRBV30; D gene: TRBD1; CDR3 DNA: TGTGCCTGGACTGTCTTAGGGGGCCAGGCTGAAGCTTTCTTT; CDR3 protein: CAWTVLGGQAEAFF
J gene: TRBJ2-3; clone size: once; V gene: TRBV3-1/TRBV3-2; D gene: TRBD2; CDR3 DNA: TGTGCCAGCAGCCAGCTAGCGGGGGTCCAGTATTTT; CDR3 protein: CASSQLAGVQYF
J gene: TRBJ1-2; clone size: NA; V gene: TRBV7-9; D gene: NA; CDR3 DNA: TGTGCCAGCAGCCGATATGGGACTGCGAACTATGGCTACACCTTC; CDR3 protein: CASSRYGTANYGYTF